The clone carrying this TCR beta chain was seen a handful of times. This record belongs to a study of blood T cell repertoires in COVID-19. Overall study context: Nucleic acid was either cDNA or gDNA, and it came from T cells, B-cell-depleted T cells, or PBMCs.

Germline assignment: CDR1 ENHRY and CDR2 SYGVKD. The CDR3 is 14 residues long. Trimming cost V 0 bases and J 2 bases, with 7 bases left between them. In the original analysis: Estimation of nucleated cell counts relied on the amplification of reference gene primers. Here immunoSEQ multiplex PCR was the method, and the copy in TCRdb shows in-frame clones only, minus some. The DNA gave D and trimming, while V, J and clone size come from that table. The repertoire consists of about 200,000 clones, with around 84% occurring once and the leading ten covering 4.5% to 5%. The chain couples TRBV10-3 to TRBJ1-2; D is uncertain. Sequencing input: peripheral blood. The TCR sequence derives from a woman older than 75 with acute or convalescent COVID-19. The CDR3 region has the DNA TGTGCCATCAGTGAGTCGGCGGGGAACTATGGCTACACCTTC. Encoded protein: CAISESAGNYGYTF.